This entry features one T cell receptor (beta chain) sequence. The antigen remains unidentified. The data were taken from a study of graft-versus-host responses after intestinal transplantation. Study-level information: Anti-thymocyte globulin was used for induction in all recipients, who then took tacrolimus and steroids for approximately 3 years.

TCRdb keeps only in-frame clones here, not all; method: immunoSEQ multiplex PCR. This table holds tens of thousands of clones, approximately 94% found once. The V gene's germline CDR1 is LNHNV and CDR2 YYDKDF (reference sequence). V lost 0 bases, J lost 7 bases, and 3 bases stayed unmatched. The CDR3 covers 13 residues. Study findings and constraints: GvH clones appeared in recipient marrow, some first in ileum or blood.

The source of this sequence is a human donor who received an intestinal transplant. The sequenced sample was unstimulated CD8+ T cells sorted from spleen or lymph node cells, obtained before intestinal transplant. The V and J genes are TRBV15 and TRBJ2-7; 7 nucleotides match TRBD1. CDR3 bases: TGTGCCACCAGCAGAGATCAGGGGGATGAGCAGTACTTC. Encoded protein: CATSRDQGDEQYF.